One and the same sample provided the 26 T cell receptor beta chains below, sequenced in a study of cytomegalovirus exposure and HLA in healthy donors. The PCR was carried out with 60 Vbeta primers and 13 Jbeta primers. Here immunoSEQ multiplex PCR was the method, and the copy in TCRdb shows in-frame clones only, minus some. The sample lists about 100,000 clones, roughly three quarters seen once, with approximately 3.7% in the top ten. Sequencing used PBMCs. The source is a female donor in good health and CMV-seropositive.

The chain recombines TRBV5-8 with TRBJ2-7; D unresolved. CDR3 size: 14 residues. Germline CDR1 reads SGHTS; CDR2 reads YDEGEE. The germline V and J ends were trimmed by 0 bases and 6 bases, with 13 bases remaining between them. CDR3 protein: CASSLVGTASEQYF. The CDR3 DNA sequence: TGTGCCAGCAGCTTGGTAGGAACAGCTTCCGAGCAGTACTTC. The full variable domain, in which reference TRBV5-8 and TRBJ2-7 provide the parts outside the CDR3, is EAGVTQSPTHLIKTRGQQATLRCSPISGHTSVYWYQQALGLGLQFLLWYDEGEERNRGNFPPRFSGRQFPNYSSELNVNALELEDSALYLCASSLVGTASEQYFGPGTRLTVT.

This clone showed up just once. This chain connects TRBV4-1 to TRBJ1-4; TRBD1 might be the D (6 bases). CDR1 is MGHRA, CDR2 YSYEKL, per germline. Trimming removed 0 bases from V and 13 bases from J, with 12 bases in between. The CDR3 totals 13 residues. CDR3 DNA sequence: TGCGCCAGCAGCCAAGATCGGGGGGGCACACTGTTTTTT. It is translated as CASSQDRGGTLFF.

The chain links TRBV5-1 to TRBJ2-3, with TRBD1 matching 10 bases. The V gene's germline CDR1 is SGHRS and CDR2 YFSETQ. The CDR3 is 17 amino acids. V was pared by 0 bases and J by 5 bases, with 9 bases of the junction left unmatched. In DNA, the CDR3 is TGCGCCAGCAGCTTGGGCCGGGACAGGGGACGATTAGATACGCAGTATTTT. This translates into CASSLGRDRGRLDTQYF.

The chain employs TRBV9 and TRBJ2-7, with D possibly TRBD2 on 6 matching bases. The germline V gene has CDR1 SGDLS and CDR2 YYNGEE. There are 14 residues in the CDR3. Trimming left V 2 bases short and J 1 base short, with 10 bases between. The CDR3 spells CASSVGTDSYEQYF. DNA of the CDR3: TGTGCCAGCAGCGTCGGGACTGATTCCTACGAGCAGTACTTC.

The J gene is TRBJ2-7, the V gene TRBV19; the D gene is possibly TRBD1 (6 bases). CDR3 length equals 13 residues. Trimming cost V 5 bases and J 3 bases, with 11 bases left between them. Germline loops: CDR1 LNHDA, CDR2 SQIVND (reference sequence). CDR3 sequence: CASSPGTLYEQYF. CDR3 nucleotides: TGTGCCAGTAGTCCCGGGACACTCTACGAGCAGTACTTC. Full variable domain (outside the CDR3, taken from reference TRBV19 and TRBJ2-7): DGGITQSPKYLFRKEGQNVTLSCEQNLNHDAMYWYRQDPGQGLRLIYYSQIVNDFQKGDIAEGYSVSREKKESFPLTVTSAQKNPTAFYLCASSPGTLYEQYFGPGTRLTVT.

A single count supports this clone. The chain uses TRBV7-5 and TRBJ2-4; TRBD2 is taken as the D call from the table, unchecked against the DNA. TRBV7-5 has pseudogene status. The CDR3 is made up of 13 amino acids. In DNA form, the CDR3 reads TGTGCCAGAAGCTTAGAACTATCTGACATTCAGTACTTC. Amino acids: CARSLELSDIQYF.

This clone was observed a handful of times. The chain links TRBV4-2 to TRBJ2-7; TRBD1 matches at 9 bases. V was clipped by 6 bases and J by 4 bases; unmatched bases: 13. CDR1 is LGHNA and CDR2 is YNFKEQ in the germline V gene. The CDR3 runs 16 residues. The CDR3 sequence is CASSQLPGQGEYEQYF. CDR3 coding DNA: TGTGCCAGCAGTCAACTCCCGGGACAGGGAGAATACGAGCAGTACTTC.

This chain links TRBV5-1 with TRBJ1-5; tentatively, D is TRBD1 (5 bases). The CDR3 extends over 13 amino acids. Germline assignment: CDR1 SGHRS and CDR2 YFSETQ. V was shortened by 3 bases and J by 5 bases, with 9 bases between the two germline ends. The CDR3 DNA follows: TGCGCCAGCAGCTGGACACCCGATCAGCCCCAGCATTTT. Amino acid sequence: CASSWTPDQPQHF.

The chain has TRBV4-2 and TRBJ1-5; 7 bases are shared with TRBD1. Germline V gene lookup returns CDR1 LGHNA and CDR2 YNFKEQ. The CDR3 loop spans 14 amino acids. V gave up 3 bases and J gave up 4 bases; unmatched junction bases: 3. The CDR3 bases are TGTGCCAGCAGCCAGAAACAGGGGAATCAGCCCCAGCATTTT. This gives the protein CASSQKQGNQPQHF.

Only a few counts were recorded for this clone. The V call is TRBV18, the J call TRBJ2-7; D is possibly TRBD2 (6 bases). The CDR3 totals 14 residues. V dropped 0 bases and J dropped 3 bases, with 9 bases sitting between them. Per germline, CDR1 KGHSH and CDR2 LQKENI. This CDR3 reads CASSPPGRGYEQYF. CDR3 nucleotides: TGTGCCAGCTCACCACCAGGGCGGGGCTACGAGCAGTACTTC. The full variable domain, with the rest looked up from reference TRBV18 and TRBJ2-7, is NAGVMQNPRHLVRRRGQEARLRCSPMKGHSHVYWYRQLPEEGLKFMVYLQKENIIDESGMPKERFSAEFPKEGPSILRIQQVVRGDSAAYFCASSPPGRGYEQYFGPGTRLTVT.

CDR3 sequence reads: CASSPKTGSGQPQHF. CDR3 bases: TGTGCCAGTAGTCCTAAGACAGGGAGCGGACAGCCCCAGCATTTT. The gene calls are TRBV19 and TRBJ1-5, with 7 bases matching TRBD1. The junction had 11 bases not matched to a gene; V was cut back by 5 bases and J by 7 bases. Germline CDR1 reads LNHDA; CDR2 reads SQIVND (reference sequence). The CDR3 covers 15 residues.

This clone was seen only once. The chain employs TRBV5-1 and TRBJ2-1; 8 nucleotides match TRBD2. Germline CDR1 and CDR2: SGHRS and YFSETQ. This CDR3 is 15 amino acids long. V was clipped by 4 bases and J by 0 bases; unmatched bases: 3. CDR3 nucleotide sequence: TGCGCCAGCAGCCCGGCGGGGGGCTCCTACAATGAGCAGTTCTTC. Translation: CASSPAGGSYNEQFF.

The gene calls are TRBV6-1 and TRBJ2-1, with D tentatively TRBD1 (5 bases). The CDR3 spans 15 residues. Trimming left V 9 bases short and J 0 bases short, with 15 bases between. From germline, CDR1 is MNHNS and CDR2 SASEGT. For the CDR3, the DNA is TGTGCCAGTTCCCGGGCCGACAGCTCCTACAATGAGCAGTTCTTC. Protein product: CASSRADSSYNEQFF.

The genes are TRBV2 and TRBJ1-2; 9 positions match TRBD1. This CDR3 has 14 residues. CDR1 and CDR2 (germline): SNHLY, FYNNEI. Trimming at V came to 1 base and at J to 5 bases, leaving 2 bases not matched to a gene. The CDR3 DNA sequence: TGTGCCAGCAGTGAAGGGGACAGGGCGTATGGCTACACCTTC. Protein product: CASSEGDRAYGYTF.

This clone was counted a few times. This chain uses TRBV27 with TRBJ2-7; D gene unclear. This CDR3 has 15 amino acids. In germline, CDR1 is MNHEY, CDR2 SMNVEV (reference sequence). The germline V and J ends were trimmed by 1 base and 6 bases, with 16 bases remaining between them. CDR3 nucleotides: TGTGCCAGCAGTTTATTGGGCGTCCCAAATGGCGAGCAGTACTTC. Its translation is CASSLLGVPNGEQYF.

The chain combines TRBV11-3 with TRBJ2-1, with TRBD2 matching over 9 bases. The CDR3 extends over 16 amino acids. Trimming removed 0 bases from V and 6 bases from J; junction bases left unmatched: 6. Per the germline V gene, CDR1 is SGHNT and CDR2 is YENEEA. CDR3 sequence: CASSLDGLAQGNEQFF. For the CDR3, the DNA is TGTGCCAGCAGCTTAGATGGACTAGCGCAAGGCAATGAGCAGTTCTTC. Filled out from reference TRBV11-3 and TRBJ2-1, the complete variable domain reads EAGVVQSPRYKIIEKKQPVAFWCNPISGHNTLYWYLQNLGQGPELLIRYENEEAVDDSQLPKDRFSAERLKGVDSTLKIQPAELGDSAVYLCASSLDGLAQGNEQFFGPGTRLTVL.

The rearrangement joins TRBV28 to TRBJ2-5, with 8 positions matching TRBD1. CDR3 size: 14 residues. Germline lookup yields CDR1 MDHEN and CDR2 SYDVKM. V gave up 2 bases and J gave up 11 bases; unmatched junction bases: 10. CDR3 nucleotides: TGTGCCAGCAGTTTACAGGGGGCCCTCGGAGAGCAGTACTTC. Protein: CASSLQGALGEQYF. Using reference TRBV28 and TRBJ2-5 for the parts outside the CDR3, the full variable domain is DVKVTQSSRYLVKRTGEKVFLECVQDMDHENMFWYRQDPGLGLRLIYFSYDVKMKEKGDIPEGYSVSREKKERFSLILESASTNQTSMYLCASSLQGALGEQYFGPGTRLLVL.

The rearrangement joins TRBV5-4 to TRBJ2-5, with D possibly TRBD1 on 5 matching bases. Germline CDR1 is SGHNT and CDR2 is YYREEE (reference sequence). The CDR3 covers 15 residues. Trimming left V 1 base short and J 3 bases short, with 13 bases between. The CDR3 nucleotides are TGTGCCAGCAGCTTGATCGGCAGGGCGGAAGAGACCCAGTACTTC. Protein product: CASSLIGRAEETQYF.

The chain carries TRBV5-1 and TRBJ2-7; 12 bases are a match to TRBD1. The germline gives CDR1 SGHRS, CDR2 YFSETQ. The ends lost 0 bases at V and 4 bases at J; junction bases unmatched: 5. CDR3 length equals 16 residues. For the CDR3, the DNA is TGCGCCAGCAGCTTGGGGGGGACAGGGGGCCTGTACGAGCAGTACTTC. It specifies CASSLGGTGGLYEQYF.

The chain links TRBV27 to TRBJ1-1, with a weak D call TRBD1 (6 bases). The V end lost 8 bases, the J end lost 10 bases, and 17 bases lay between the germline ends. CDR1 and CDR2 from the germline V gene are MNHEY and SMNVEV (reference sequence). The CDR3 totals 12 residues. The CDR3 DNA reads TGTGCCAGCGCCACCTTAGGGGGACGAGCTTTCTTT. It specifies CASATLGGRAFF.

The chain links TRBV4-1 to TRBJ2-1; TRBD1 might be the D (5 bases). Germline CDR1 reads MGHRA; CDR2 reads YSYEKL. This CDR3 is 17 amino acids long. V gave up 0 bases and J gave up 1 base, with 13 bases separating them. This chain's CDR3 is CASSQDLVRGSYNEQFF. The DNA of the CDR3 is TGCGCCAGCAGCCAAGATTTGGTTAGGGGATCCTACAATGAGCAGTTCTTC.

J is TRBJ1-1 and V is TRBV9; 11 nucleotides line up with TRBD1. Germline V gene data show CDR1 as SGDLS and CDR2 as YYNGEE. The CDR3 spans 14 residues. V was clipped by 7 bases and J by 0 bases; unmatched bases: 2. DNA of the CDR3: TGTGCCAGCGGACAGGGGGCTCTGAACACTGAAGCTTTCTTT. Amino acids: CASGQGALNTEAFF.

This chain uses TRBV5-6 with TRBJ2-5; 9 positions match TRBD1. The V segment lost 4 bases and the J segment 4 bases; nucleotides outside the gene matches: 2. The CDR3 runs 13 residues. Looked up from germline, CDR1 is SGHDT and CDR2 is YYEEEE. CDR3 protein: CASSRDRVETQYF. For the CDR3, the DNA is TGTGCCAGCAGCAGGGACAGGGTAGAGACCCAGTACTTC. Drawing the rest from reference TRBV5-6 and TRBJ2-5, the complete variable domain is DAGVTQSPTHLIKTRGQQVTLRCSPKSGHDTVSWYQQALGQGPQFIFQYYEEEERQRGNFPDRFSGHQFPNYSSELNVNALLLGDSALYLCASSRDRVETQYFGPGTRLLVL.

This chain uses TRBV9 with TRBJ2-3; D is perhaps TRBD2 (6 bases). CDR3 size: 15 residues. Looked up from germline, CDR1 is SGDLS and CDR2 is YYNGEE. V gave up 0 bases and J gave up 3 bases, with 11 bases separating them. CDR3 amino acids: CASSVGTEGTDTQYF. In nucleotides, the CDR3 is TGTGCCAGCAGCGTAGGGACGGAGGGAACAGATACGCAGTATTTT.

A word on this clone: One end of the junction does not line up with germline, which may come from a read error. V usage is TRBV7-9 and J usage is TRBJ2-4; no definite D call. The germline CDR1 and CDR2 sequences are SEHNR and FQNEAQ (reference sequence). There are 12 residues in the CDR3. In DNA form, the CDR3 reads TGTTCCAGCAGCTTAGTGTCGGACATTCAGTACTTC. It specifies CSSSLVSDIQYF.

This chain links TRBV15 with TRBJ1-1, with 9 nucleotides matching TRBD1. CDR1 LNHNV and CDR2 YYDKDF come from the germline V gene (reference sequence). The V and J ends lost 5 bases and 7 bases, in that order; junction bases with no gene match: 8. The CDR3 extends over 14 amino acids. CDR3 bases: TGTGCCACCAGCCCGGACAGGGGTTTATTTGAAGCTTTCTTT. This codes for CATSPDRGLFEAFF.